Presented here are 10 T cell receptor beta chains from one specimen sequenced in a study of T cell clonality in common variable immunodeficiency. Study-wide findings and caveats: Common variable immunodeficiency TCR beta sequences reportedly had fewer deletions and N-nucleotide insertions.

No antigens are known for them. TCRdb's copy holds only in-frame clones and misses some; the assay was immunoSEQ multiplex PCR. The repertoire has fewer than 20,000 clones, none seen only once; the ten largest take 13% to 15%. Material: peripheral blood mononuclear cells. Source of these receptors: a human donor with common variable immunodeficiency.

The table lists this clone with a few counts. The CDR3 loop is CASSSRDSGQETQYF. Partial CDR3 DNA: TGTGCCAGCAGCTCCCGGGACAGCGGTCAGGAGACC. The V and J genes are TRBV7-9 and TRBJ2-5, with 7 bases fitting TRBD1. The sequence runs out 3 residues before the end of the CDR3; the remainder is reconstructed from the germline J gene. Per the germline V gene, CDR1 is SEHNR and CDR2 is FQNEAQ (reference sequence). This CDR3 spans 15 amino acids. J gave up 5 bases and V 4 bases, and 10 bases lay outside the gene matches.

Many counts were recorded for this clone. The sequence runs out 3 residues before the end of the CDR3; the remainder is reconstructed from the germline J gene. The rearrangement joins TRBV18 to TRBJ2-1; 7 bases match TRBD1. J lost 7 bases, V lost 1 base, and 1 base had no gene match. This CDR3 spans 13 amino acids. Germline assignment: CDR1 KGHSH and CDR2 LQKENI. The DNA read from the CDR3 is TGTGCCAGCTCACCACAACAGGGGAATGAG. This encodes CASSPQQGNE. The full CDR3 protein is CASSPQQGNEQFF.

This clone was recorded a few times. Coverage ceases 3 residues before the CDR3 finishes, and the germline J gene fills in the end. V and J are TRBV7-2 and TRBJ2-7; the D is unclear. V gave up 5 bases and J gave up 4 bases, with 12 bases separating them. This CDR3 spans 13 amino acids. Germline V gene data show CDR1 as SGHTA and CDR2 as FQGNSA. CDR3 loop: CASSLRDGYEQYF. The CDR3 DNA, read in part, is TGTGCCAGCAGCCTTAGAGACGGGTACGAG.

This clone came up many times. Partial CDR3 DNA: TGTGCCAGCAGCTTCGATCGGAATCAGCCC. It specifies CASSFDRNQP. In full, the CDR3 reads CASSFDRNQPQHF. The chain recombines TRBV5-6 with TRBJ1-5; D unclear. Read coverage stops 3 residues before the CDR3 terminus; the germline J gene supplies the remainder. The germline V gene has CDR1 SGHDT and CDR2 YYEEEE. The V end was cut by 2 bases, the J end by 4 bases, with 7 bases between. The CDR3 runs 13 residues. The whole variable domain, remainder taken from reference TRBV5-6 and TRBJ1-5, is DAGVTQSPTHLIKTRGQQVTLRCSPKSGHDTVSWYQQALGQGPQFIFQYYEEEERQRGNFPDRFSGHQFPNYSSELNVNALLLGDSALYLCASSFDRNQPQHFGDGTRLSIL.

This clone was seen ten or more times. The CDR3 loop reads CAISDRDRRPNTGELFF. CDR3 bases read: TGTGCCATCAGTGACAGGGACAGGCGACCAAACACCGGGGAG. The chain uses TRBV10-3 and TRBJ2-2; 8 bases align to TRBD1. From the germline J gene comes the end of the CDR3, since the read stops 3 residues before it. Trimming took 3 bases from V and 2 from J; bases not matched to a gene: 8. This CDR3 spans 17 amino acids. Germline loops: CDR1 ENHRY, CDR2 SYGVKD.

Worth noting for this clone: The CDR3 extends 3 residues past the end of the read, so its final part is completed from the germline J gene. The rearrangement links TRBV7-2 to TRBJ1-2, with D possibly being TRBD1 (6 bases). The V end lost 1 base, the J end lost 4 bases, and 13 bases lay between the germline ends. CDR3 size: 15 residues. Germline CDR1 and CDR2: SGHTA and FQGNSA. CDR3 DNA, as far as it was read: TGTGCCAGCAGCTTAGGCCAGACAGGTAGCTATGGC. This sequence encodes CASSLGQTGSYG. Given in full, the CDR3 is CASSLGQTGSYGYTF.

As for this clone: The read is 3 residues too short to cover the CDR3 end, so that end is filled in from the germline J gene. This chain joins TRBV18 and TRBJ2-7; 7 positions agree with TRBD1. This CDR3 is 15 amino acids long. CDR1 and CDR2 (germline): KGHSH, LQKENI. V lost 2 bases to trimming and J lost 2 bases; unmatched junction nucleotides: 6. CDR3: CASSPGQVGTYEQYF. CDR3 bases read: TGTGCCAGCTCACCAGGACAGGTGGGAACCTACGAG.

On this clone itself: The CDR3 extends 3 residues past the end of the read, so its final part is completed from the germline J gene. The chain uses TRBV5-3 and TRBJ2-7; D is undetermined. TRBV5-3 counts as an open reading frame of uncertain function. This CDR3 has 14 residues. The V gene lost 2 bases and the J gene lost 3 bases, with 12 bases spanning the gap. The CDR3 bases that were read are TGTGCCAGAAGCTTCGAACCAAAGGTCTACGAG. Translation: CARSFEPKVYE. The entire CDR3 protein is CARSFEPKVYEQYF.

In regard to this clone: Read coverage stops 3 residues before the CDR3 terminus; the germline J gene supplies the remainder. The V gene is TRBV7-2, the J gene TRBJ2-7, with unresolved D. The CDR3 sequence is 11 residues long. The germline V gene has CDR1 SGHTA and CDR2 FQGNSA. Trimming left V 3 bases short and J 4 bases short, with 4 bases between. The CDR3 spells CASSFTYEQYF. The CDR3 DNA, read in part, is TGTGCCAGCAGCTTCACTTACGAG.

This clone has at least ten counts. Coverage ceases 3 residues before the CDR3 finishes, and the germline J gene fills in the end. The chain recombines TRBV10-3 with TRBJ2-3, with 7 nucleotides matching TRBD2. The CDR3 extends over 16 amino acids. The germline CDR1 and CDR2 sequences are ENHRY and SYGVKD. The V gene end was trimmed by 0 bases and the J gene end by 3 bases; junction bases not matched to a gene: 6. The sequenced CDR3 bases are TGTGCCATCAGTGAGTCTTTGGGGACTACTACAGATACG. Translated: CAISESLGTTTDT. The full CDR3 sequence reads CAISESLGTTTDTQYF.